Shown below are 2 T cell receptor beta chains from a single sample sequenced in a study of CD8 T cells in Susac syndrome. The RNA input was roughly 0.45 to 1 ug, and it was reverse transcribed with random hexamers. TCRdb ran MiXCR on the immunoSEQ multiplex PCR reads and lists one entry per CDR3 protein. The sample records approximately 190,000 distinct CDR3 sequences, more than 85% being singletons. What was sequenced was CD8+ T cells from PBMCs. These receptors were obtained from a human donor with Susac syndrome.

The CDR3 sequence is CAWSVKASEQYF. The CDR3 DNA reads as TGTGCCTGGAGTGTAAAGGCTAGCGAGCAGTACTTC. The V and J genes are TRBV30 and TRBJ2-7; D gene unclear. Germline V gene lookup returns CDR1 GTSNPN and CDR2 SVGIG (reference sequence). CDR3 size: 12 residues. Trimming took 0 bases from V and 6 from J, leaving 9 bases between them.

This chain connects TRBV6-5 to TRBJ2-2, with a weak D call TRBD1 (6 bases). The V and J ends lost 8 bases and 0 bases respectively, with 10 bases between them. The V gene's germline CDR1 is MNHEY and CDR2 SVGAGI. This CDR3 is built from 14 residues. The CDR3 loop is CASGKGANTGELFF. The CDR3 DNA follows: TGTGCCAGCGGCAAGGGGGCGAACACCGGGGAGCTGTTTTTT.